These 14 T cell receptor beta chains originate from one sample sequenced in a study of Graves' ophthalmopathy and Graves' hyperthyroidism. Investigators amplified TCR beta CDR3 regions from RNA transcripts. Second-round multiplex PCR came after first-round RT-PCR with HTBI primers. One entry per CDR3 protein, called by TCRdb with MiXCR from the multiplex PCR reads. The profile shows 300,000 to 400,000 distinct CDR3 sequences, around a sixth of them singletons. The material sequenced was peripheral blood. Receptor source: an adult man with Graves' ophthalmopathy.

This clonotype was seen many times. The CDR3 nucleotides are TGTGCCAGTAGTACCCGAACCGTTACTAGCGGGAGTGGGGAGACCCAGTACTTC. This codes for CASSTRTVTSGSGETQYF. V and J are TRBV19 and TRBJ2-5, with 11 positions matching TRBD2. The CDR3 spans 18 residues. V lost 4 bases and J lost 5; bases outside the gene matches: 15. Germline CDR1 LNHDA, CDR2 SQIVND (reference sequence).

To note about this clonotype: Its ends do not fully match the called genes, so a read error is possible. V usage is TRBV11-1 and J usage is TRBJ2-5; tentatively, D is TRBD2 (5 bases). Germline CDR1 SGHAT, CDR2 FQDESV (reference sequence). The CDR3 length is 13 residues. The CDR3, as DNA: TGCGCCAGCAGCCTTCACAGCGCGGGGACCCAGTACTTC. It is translated as CASSLHSAGTQYF.

This chain links TRBV12-3 or TRBV12-4 with TRBJ1-1; possible D gene TRBD1, 6 bases. CDR3 length: 14 residues. V gave up 10 bases and J gave up 0 bases, with 15 bases separating them. The CDR3, as DNA: TGTGCCACATCCCCCAGGGGAGTGAACACTGAAGCTTTCTTT. Protein: CATSPRGVNTEAFF.

This clonotype was seen ten or more times. This chain joins TRBV6-2 or TRBV6-3 and TRBJ2-2; a possible D gene is TRBD1 (6 bases). V was pared by 8 bases and J by 9 bases, with 22 bases between. Per the germline V gene, CDR1 is MNHEY and CDR2 is SVGEGT. The CDR3 extends over 15 amino acids. The CDR3 here is CASAIGGQTSRELFF. The DNA for the CDR3 is TGTGCCAGCGCAATCGGAGGACAGACGAGTCGGGAGCTGTTTTTT.

As to this clonotype: Relative to the germline gene, one junction end is altered; a read error may explain this. The V call is TRBV28, the J call TRBJ1-1; D is undetermined. CDR3 length: 15 residues. Germline V gives CDR1 MDHEN, CDR2 SYDVKM. The CDR3 protein is CASNLGGPLNTEAFF. The DNA of the CDR3 is TGTGCCAGCAATTTAGGCGGTCCGCTGAACACTGAAGCTTTCTTT.

With regard to this clonotype: A much larger clone lies a single base off, so this may be a read error. V gene TRBV27 combines with J gene TRBJ2-7; the D gene is possibly TRBD2 (6 bases). The germline V gene encodes CDR1 MNHEY and CDR2 SMNVEV (reference sequence). This CDR3 comprises 14 residues. V was cut by 7 bases and J by 5 bases, with 18 bases left in between. In nucleotides, the CDR3 is TGTGCCAGCACCCCCGGGAGACTTCCCGACGAGCAGTACTTC. It translates to CASTPGRLPDEQYF.

This clonotype was observed at least ten times. This chain uses TRBV4-1 with TRBJ1-1; no definite D call. The CDR3 covers 15 residues. V was shortened by 0 bases and J by 1 base, with 9 bases between the two germline ends. In germline, CDR1 is MGHRA, CDR2 YSYEKL. The CDR3 region is CASSQDVARNTEAFF. CDR3 in DNA: TGCGCCAGCAGCCAAGATGTCGCGAGGAACACTGAAGCTTTCTTT.

This clonotype was seen repeatedly, ten times or more. CDR3 coding DNA: TGTGCCAGCAGTTACTTAACCGGGGGCGAGGGTGGCACTGAAGCTTTCTTT. It specifies CASSYLTGGEGGTEAFF. V usage is TRBV6-5 and J usage is TRBJ1-1, with D possibly matching TRBD1 (6 bases). CDR1 and CDR2 (germline): MNHEY, SVGAGI. Trimming removed 1 base at V and 4 bases at J, with 19 bases between. The CDR3 length is 17 residues.

This chain uses TRBV10-2 with TRBJ2-5; 9 nucleotides align to TRBD2. Germline trimming cut 3 bases from V and 5 bases from J; bases unmatched to any gene: 4. Germline V gene data show CDR1 as WSHSY and CDR2 as SAAADI. This CDR3 is built from 14 residues. CDR3 coding DNA: TGCGCCAGCAGTGATCGGCGGGGGGGGGAGACCCAGTACTTC. Its translation is CASSDRRGGETQYF.

This clonotype occurred once. The chain links TRBV6-1 to TRBJ1-1, with D unclear. V was pared by 7 bases and J by 6 bases, with 18 bases between. CDR3 length: 14 residues. CDR1 and CDR2 (germline): MNHNS, SASEGT. The CDR3: CASTLGQAGAEAFF. DNA for the CDR3: TGTGCCAGCACCCTGGGCCAGGCCGGGGCTGAAGCTTTCTTT.

The chain joins TRBV12-3 or TRBV12-4 to TRBJ2-7, with 9 bases fitting TRBD1. The CDR3 runs to 14 residues. V trimming: 6 bases; J trimming: 3 bases; junction bases outside the gene matches: 6. CDR3 amino acids: CASRPGQGNYEQYF. The CDR3 nucleotides read TGTGCCAGCAGGCCGGGACAGGGCAACTACGAGCAGTACTTC.

The chain recombines TRBV27 with TRBJ2-5; tentatively, D is TRBD1 (6 bases). The length of the CDR3 is 14 residues. The V end lost 5 bases, the J end lost 0 bases, and 10 bases lay between the germline ends. Germline CDR1 is MNHEY and CDR2 is SMNVEV (reference sequence). The DNA of the CDR3 is TGTGCCAGCAGTGAAGGACAGAACCAAGAGACCCAGTACTTC. Translated, it gives CASSEGQNQETQYF.

This clonotype has a count of ten or more. The rearrangement uses TRBV12-3 or TRBV12-4 and TRBJ2-7, with D possibly TRBD1 on 6 matching bases. This CDR3 is 15 amino acids long. With 5 bases removed from V and 0 bases from J, the gap between germline ends came to 14 bases. CDR3 residues: CASSHSGTPSYEQYF. DNA of the CDR3: TGTGCCAGCAGTCACTCCGGGACACCCTCCTACGAGCAGTACTTC.

This clonotype occurred many times. The chain links TRBV7-6 to TRBJ1-2, with 8 bases identical to TRBD1. V was clipped by 7 bases and J by 6 bases; unmatched bases: 10. This CDR3 has 14 residues. Germline assignment: CDR1 SGHVS and CDR2 FNYEAQ. The CDR3 bases are TGTGCCAGCACCCTTTTGGACAGGGAAGATGGCTACACCTTC. It specifies CASTLLDREDGYTF.